Listed below are T cell receptor beta chains from one sample, sequenced in a study of CD8 T cells in Susac syndrome. TCRdb recomputed calls from the immunoSEQ multiplex PCR reads with MiXCR, one row per CDR3 protein. This sample yields about 140,000 distinct CDR3 sequences, of which 95% are seen a single time; more than 0.15% belongs to the top ten. The sequencing input was CD8+ T cells from PBMCs. Receptors were obtained from a human donor with Susac syndrome. CDR3s include the opening cysteine and the closing phenylalanine or tryptophan. D genes are given only for firm matches.

>TRBV20-1|TRBJ1-5|.
CSAKDVWSNQPQHF
TGCAGTGCTAAGGACGTTTGGAGCAATCAGCCCCAGCATTTT
>TRBV15|TRBJ2-7|TRBD2
CATSSPGTSGNFNSYEQYF
TGTGCCACCAGCAGTCCTGGGACTAGCGGGAATTTCAACTCCTACGAGCAGTACTTC
>TRBV29-1|TRBJ1-1|.
CSVYFLSVETEAFF
TGCAGCGTTTATTTTTTGTCGGTCGAGACTGAAGCTTTCTTT
>TRBV6-1|TRBJ2-7|.
CASRTLLWPSSYEQYF
TGTGCCAGCCGGACCCTCCTATGGCCTAGCTCCTACGAGCAGTACTTC
>TRBV11-2|TRBJ2-1|TRBD2
CASSLEAGGSMEQFF
TGTGCCAGCAGCTTAGAGGCGGGAGGCTCCATGGAGCAGTTCTTC
>TRBV12-3/TRBV12-4|TRBJ2-7|TRBD1
CASSWGTGEREQYF
TGTGCCAGCAGTTGGGGGACAGGGGAGAGGGAGCAGTACTTC
>TRBV12-3/TRBV12-4|TRBJ1-2|TRBD1
CASSLEQGALGYTF
TGTGCCAGCAGTTTGGAACAGGGGGCGCTCGGCTACACCTTC
>TRBV6-1|TRBJ1-1|.
CASSVPGEAFF
TGTGCCAGCAGTGTACCGGGCGAAGCTTTCTTT
>TRBV9|TRBJ1-5|.
CASSVLRTVEPQHF
TGTGCCAGCAGCGTACTAAGGACAGTTGAGCCCCAGCATTTT
>TRBV7-8|TRBJ2-3|.
CASSSPPGGISTDTQYF
TGTGCCAGCAGCTCGCCCCCGGGCGGGATTAGCACAGATACGCAGTATTTT
>TRBV12-5|TRBJ2-2|.
CASGLGSGELFF
TGTGCTAGTGGTTTGGGATCCGGGGAGCTGTTTTTT
>TRBV4-1|TRBJ2-1|.
CASSQVAVQRNNEQFF
TGCGCCAGCAGCCAAGTCGCCGTCCAGCGGAACAATGAGCAGTTCTTC
>TRBV20-1|TRBJ2-7|.
CSARGSSVSSYEQYF
TGCAGTGCTAGAGGGTCTAGCGTATCATCCTACGAGCAGTACTTC
>TRBV9|TRBJ2-7|.
CASSVGGGRGYEQYF
TGTGCCAGCAGCGTAGGTGGGGGCAGGGGCTACGAGCAGTACTTC
>TRBV5-1|TRBJ1-2|.
CASSSEDYGYTF
TGCGCCAGCAGCTCGGAGGACTATGGCTACACCTTC
>TRBV29-1|TRBJ1-1|.
CSVDANTEAFF
TGCAGCGTTGATGCGAACACTGAAGCTTTCTTT
>TRBV19|TRBJ2-5|.
CASSIDGETQYF
TGTGCCAGTAGTATAGATGGAGAGACCCAGTACTTC
>TRBV12-3/TRBV12-4|TRBJ1-1|.
CATNGAEGTEAFF
TGTGCCACAAACGGGGCAGAGGGAACTGAAGCTTTCTTT
>TRBV7-2|TRBJ2-1|.
CASSLFNEQFF
TGTGCCAGCAGCTTATTCAATGAGCAGTTCTTC
>TRBV27|TRBJ1-2|TRBD1
CASSLSGDSFYGYTF
TGTGCCAGCAGTTTATCGGGGGACAGCTTCTATGGCTACACCTTC
>TRBV11-2|TRBJ2-1|.
CASSLGKGAEQFF
TGTGCCAGCAGCTTGGGGAAAGGGGCTGAGCAGTTCTTC
>TRBV12-3/TRBV12-4|TRBJ2-7|.
CASSSDLLAISREQYF
TGTGCCAGCAGTTCGGACCTGCTAGCGATTTCGCGCGAGCAGTACTTC
>TRBV12-3/TRBV12-4|TRBJ1-5|.
CASSARGGARNQPQHF
TGTGCCAGCAGTGCCCGGGGGGGGGCCCGCAATCAGCCCCAGCATTTT
>TRBV27|TRBJ1-2|.
CASRNPPEYGYTF
TGTGCCAGCAGGAACCCCCCGGAATATGGCTACACCTTC
>TRBV28|TRBJ1-1|.
CASSLRIGNTEAFF
TGTGCCAGCAGTTTAAGGATCGGAAACACTGAAGCTTTCTTT
>TRBV5-6|TRBJ1-2|TRBD1
CASSTGTAYYGYTF
TGTGCCAGCAGCACCGGGACAGCCTACTATGGCTACACCTTC
>TRBV12-3/TRBV12-4|TRBJ2-2|.
CASSLGRVPGELFF
TGTGCCAGCAGCCTTGGGCGGGTCCCCGGGGAGCTGTTTTTT
>TRBV13|TRBJ2-7|TRBD2
CASSKMGEGPLYEQYF
TGTGCCAGCAGCAAAATGGGGGAGGGCCCCCTGTACGAGCAGTACTTC
>TRBV30|TRBJ2-1|.
CACGNEQFF
TGTGCCTGCGGCAATGAGCAGTTCTTC